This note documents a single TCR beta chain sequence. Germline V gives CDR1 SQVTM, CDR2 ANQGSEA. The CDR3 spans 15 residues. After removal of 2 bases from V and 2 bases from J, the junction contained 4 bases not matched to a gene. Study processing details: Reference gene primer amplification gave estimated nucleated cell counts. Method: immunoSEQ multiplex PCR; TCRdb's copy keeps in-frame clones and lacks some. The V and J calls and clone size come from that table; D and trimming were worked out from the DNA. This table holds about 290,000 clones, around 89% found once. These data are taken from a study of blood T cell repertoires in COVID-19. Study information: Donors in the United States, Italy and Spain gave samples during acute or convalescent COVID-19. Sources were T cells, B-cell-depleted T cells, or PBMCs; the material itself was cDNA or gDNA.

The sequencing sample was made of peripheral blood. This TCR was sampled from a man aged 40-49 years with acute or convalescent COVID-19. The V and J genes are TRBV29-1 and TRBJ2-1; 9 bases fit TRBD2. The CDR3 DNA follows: TGCAGCGTTGAACTAGCGGGGCGACCCTACAATGAGCAGTTCTTC. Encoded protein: CSVELAGRPYNEQFF.